The 5 T cell receptor beta chains in this list originate from one sample, sequenced in a study of T cells after yellow fever vaccination. TCRdb reprocessed the 5' RACE reads via MiXCR and lists one record per CDR3 protein. The table has roughly 120,000 distinct CDR3 sequences, under 8% seen once. Sequencing used CD4+ T cells sorted from PBMCs, obtained approximately 11 days after the first yellow fever vaccination. These receptors were taken from a man aged 18-30 years who received the YFV17D yellow fever vaccine.

The chain links TRBV18 to TRBJ1-3; D gene uncertain. The V end was cut by 6 bases, the J end by 7 bases, with 28 bases between. The germline CDR1 and CDR2 sequences are KGHSH and LQKENI. CDR3 length equals 18 residues. The CDR3 DNA reads as TGTGCCAGCTCGCCCTTACCGTTGACGGAGAGTGTGCGTAACACCATATATTTT. Translated, it gives CASSPLPLTESVRNTIYF.

This clonotype was observed at least ten times. This chain links TRBV20-1 with TRBJ2-4; 10 positions agree with TRBD1. The V segment lost 6 bases and the J segment 8 bases; nucleotides outside the gene matches: 7. From germline, CDR1 is DFQATT and CDR2 SNEGSKA (reference sequence). The CDR3 length is 13 residues. This CDR3 is CSASDRGRHIQYF. CDR3 DNA: TGCAGTGCCTCGGACAGGGGGAGGCACATTCAGTACTTC.

This clonotype was detected ten times or more. This chain joins TRBV7-2 and TRBJ2-3; D possibly uses TRBD1 or TRBD2 (6 bases each). Trimming stripped 6 bases from V and 2 bases from J, with 21 bases between. This CDR3 is 17 amino acids long. Germline V gives CDR1 SGHTA, CDR2 FQGNSA. CDR3 sequence reads: CASSRIQGRIYTDTQYF. The CDR3 DNA sequence: TGTGCCAGCAGTCGTATTCAGGGGAGGATTTACACAGATACGCAGTATTTT.

This clonotype has a count of ten or more. The genes are TRBV7-3 and TRBJ2-2; 11 bases match TRBD1. The CDR3 runs 15 residues. Germline V lookup: CDR1 SGHTA, CDR2 FQGTGA. With 2 bases clipped from V and 6 bases from J, the junction kept 2 bases outside the gene matches. DNA of the CDR3: TGTGCCAGCAGCTTACCGGGACAGGGGGCCGGGGAGCTGTTTTTT. It yields the protein CASSLPGQGAGELFF.

This clonotype occurred many times. CDR3 sequence (DNA): TGTGCCATCAGAACCGGGACGGGGGAAGAGACCCAGTACTTC. Residues: CAIRTGTGEETQYF. The chain carries TRBV10-3 and TRBJ2-5; perhaps TRBD2 as D (6 bases). Germline V gene sequence: CDR1 ENHRY, CDR2 SYGVKD. The CDR3 has 14 residues. Trimming took off 6 bases at V and 3 bases at J, with 14 bases between the two ends.